These T cell receptor beta chains were read from a single sample in a study of neurological immune-mediated disorders. MiXCR, applied by TCRdb to the 5' RACE reads, yields one record per CDR3 protein. The profile shows about 16,000 distinct CDR3 sequences, roughly 9% of them singletons. The sample was CD8+ T cells from blood. The source is a man between 50 and 59 years old in good health. The CDR3 runs from the conserved cysteine through the conserved F or W. A D gene is named only where the DNA matches it firmly. Not all rows give a size; the values are once, few, many and, for expanded clones, a class.

NA | TRBJ2-3 | NA | TRBV20-1 | CSARLLDPPRADTQYF | TGCAGTGCTAGGCTTCTGGACCCCCCTCGGGCAGATACGCAGTATTTT
NA | TRBJ2-1 | NA | TRBV20-1 | CSARDQGLRVSYNEQFF | TGCAGTGCTAGAGATCAGGGCTTGAGGGTCTCCTACAATGAGCAGTTCTTC
many | TRBJ2-7 | NA | TRBV7-8 | CASSLAPSKAYEQYF | TGTGCCAGCAGCTTAGCCCCAAGTAAAGCCTACGAGCAGTACTTC
few | TRBJ2-5 | NA | TRBV19 | CASSQLSIRGGETQYF | TGTGCCAGTAGCCAACTATCGATCAGGGGTGGAGAGACCCAGTACTTC
many | TRBJ2-1 | NA | TRBV11-2 | CASSLTGLSESDEQFF | TGTGCCAGCAGCTTAACAGGGCTTAGCGAGTCTGATGAGCAGTTCTTC
many | TRBJ2-7 | TRBD2 | TRBV29-1 | CSVGLAVSSYEQYF | TGCAGCGTCGGACTAGCGGTTAGCTCCTACGAGCAGTACTTC
many | TRBJ2-5 | TRBD2 | TRBV5-1 | CASSLDPGLAALQETQYF | TGCGCCAGCAGCTTGGATCCGGGACTAGCAGCACTCCAAGAGACCCAGTACTTC
many | TRBJ2-1 | NA | TRBV27 | CASSSPGAWSEQFF | TGTGCCAGCAGTTCCCCGGGAGCATGGAGTGAGCAGTTCTTC
many | TRBJ2-5 | TRBD2 | TRBV11-2 | CASSPPGLAGETQYF | TGTGCCAGCAGCCCCCCAGGACTAGCGGGAGAGACCCAGTACTTC
many | TRBJ1-3 | NA | TRBV28 | CASSFAGDSGNTIYF | TGTGCCAGCAGTTTTGCAGGAGACTCTGGAAACACCATATATTTT
many | TRBJ2-3 | NA | TRBV13 | CASSPQGQVADTQYF | TGTGCCAGCAGCCCACAGGGCCAAGTTGCAGATACGCAGTATTTT
many | TRBJ2-7 | TRBD2 | TRBV7-9 | CASSLVGGLAGGSYEQYF | TGTGCCAGCAGCTTAGTGGGGGGACTAGCGGGAGGATCCTACGAGCAGTACTTC
many | TRBJ2-7 | NA | TRBV7-8 | CASSLSTGHYEQYF | TGTGCCAGCAGCTTGTCGACAGGCCACTACGAGCAGTACTTC
medium-sized | TRBJ2-7 | NA | TRBV20-1 | CSARAGTNENSYEQYF | TGCAGTGCTAGAGCCGGGACAAACGAAAACTCCTACGAGCAGTACTTC
many | TRBJ2-3 | NA | TRBV25-1 | CASSDVWGTDTQYF | TGTGCCAGCAGTGATGTCTGGGGCACAGATACGCAGTATTTT
many | TRBJ2-7 | TRBD2 | TRBV29-1 | CSVPRLAQYEQYF | TGCAGCGTTCCCAGACTAGCTCAATACGAGCAGTACTTC
many | TRBJ2-7 | NA | TRBV7-9 | CASSPRTKGYEQYF | TGTGCCAGCAGCCCGCGGACTAAGGGGTACGAGCAGTACTTC
many | TRBJ2-5 | TRBD1 | TRBV12-3/TRBV12-4 | CASSPYPLDRERETQYF | TGTGCCAGCAGTCCGTACCCCTTGGACAGGGAACGCGAGACCCAGTACTTC
many | TRBJ2-1 | TRBD2 | TRBV13 | CASSPPGGNNEQFF | TGTGCCAGCAGCCCACCGGGGGGGAATAATGAGCAGTTCTTC
many | TRBJ1-3 | NA | TRBV4-1 | CASRSRADSSGNTIYF | TGCGCCAGCAGGAGCCGTGCGGACAGCTCTGGAAACACCATATATTTT
NA | TRBJ1-1 | NA | TRBV29-1 | CSAFPAAGNTEAFF | TGCAGCGCGTTTCCGGCGGCTGGGAACACTGAAGCTTTCTTT
many | TRBJ2-1 | NA | TRBV21-1 | CASSKAADAYNEQFF | TGTGCCAGCAGCAAAGCCGCGGATGCCTACAATGAGCAGTTCTTC